This record covers a single TCR beta chain. Its matching antigen is unknown. These data are taken from a study of T cell repertoires in cytomegalovirus infection. Study details: Through public TCR beta signatures, both CMV infection and matching HLA type were indicated.

The CDR3 has 16 residues. CDR1 and CDR2 (germline): DFQATT, SNEGSKA (reference sequence). The V gene end was trimmed by 0 bases and the J gene end by 6 bases; junction bases not matched to a gene: 9. Overall study results and limits: There were carriers of CMV plus the relevant HLA, and cumulative public TCR beta family frequency identified them.

MiXCR, applied by TCRdb to the reads, yields one record per CDR3 protein. This table has some 900,000 distinct CDR3 sequences, around a third appearing once. The chain links TRBV20-1 to TRBJ2-1; 9 nucleotides line up with TRBD2. Sample: cultured CD8+ T cells from PBMCs, taken from culture after CMV antigen stimulation. The source is a human donor in good health (CMV status not recorded). Some clones in this sample may be carry-over from other donors' samples. CDR3 nucleotides: TGCAGTGCTAGAGATTGGCCTAGCGGGGAGAGCAATGAGCAGTTCTTC. Translating it yields CSARDWPSGESNEQFF.